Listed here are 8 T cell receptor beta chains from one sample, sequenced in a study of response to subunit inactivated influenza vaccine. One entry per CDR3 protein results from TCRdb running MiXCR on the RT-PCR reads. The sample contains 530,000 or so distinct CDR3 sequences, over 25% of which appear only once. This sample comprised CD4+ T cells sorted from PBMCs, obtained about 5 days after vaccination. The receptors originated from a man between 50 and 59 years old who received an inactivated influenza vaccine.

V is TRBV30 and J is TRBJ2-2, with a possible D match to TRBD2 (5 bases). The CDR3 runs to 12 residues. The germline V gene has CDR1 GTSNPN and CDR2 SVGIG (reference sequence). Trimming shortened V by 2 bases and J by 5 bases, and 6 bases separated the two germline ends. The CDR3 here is CAWSSGTGELFF. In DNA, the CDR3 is TGTGCCTGGAGTTCGGGAACCGGGGAGCTGTTTTTT.

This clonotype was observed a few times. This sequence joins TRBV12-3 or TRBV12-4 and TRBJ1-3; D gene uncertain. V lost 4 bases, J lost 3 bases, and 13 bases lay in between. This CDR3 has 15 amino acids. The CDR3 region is CASSSPGGGGNTIYF. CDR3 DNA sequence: TGTGCCAGCAGTTCACCGGGAGGTGGTGGAAACACCATATATTTT.

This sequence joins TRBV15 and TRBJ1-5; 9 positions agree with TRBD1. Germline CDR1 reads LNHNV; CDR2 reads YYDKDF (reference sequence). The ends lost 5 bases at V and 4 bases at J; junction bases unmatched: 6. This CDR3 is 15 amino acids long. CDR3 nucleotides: TGTGCCACCAGCCAGGGGACAGGGCCTAATCAGCCCCAGCATTTT. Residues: CATSQGTGPNQPQHF.

The DNA of the CDR3 is TGTGCCAGCAGCTCACTAGCGGGGGGGCCACCAGATACGCAGTATTTT. Amino acid sequence: CASSSLAGGPPDTQYF. V is TRBV5-4 and J is TRBJ2-3; 13 bases are a match to TRBD2. Unmatched junction bases numbered 5, after V lost 3 bases and J lost 4 bases. CDR3 length: 16 residues. From germline, CDR1 is SGHNT and CDR2 YYREEE (reference sequence).

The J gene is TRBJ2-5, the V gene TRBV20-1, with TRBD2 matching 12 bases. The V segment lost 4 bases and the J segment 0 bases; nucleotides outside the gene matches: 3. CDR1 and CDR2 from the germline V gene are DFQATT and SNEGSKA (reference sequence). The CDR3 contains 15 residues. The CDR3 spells CSANGLAGYQETQYF. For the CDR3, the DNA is TGCAGTGCTAACGGACTAGCGGGGTACCAAGAGACCCAGTACTTC.

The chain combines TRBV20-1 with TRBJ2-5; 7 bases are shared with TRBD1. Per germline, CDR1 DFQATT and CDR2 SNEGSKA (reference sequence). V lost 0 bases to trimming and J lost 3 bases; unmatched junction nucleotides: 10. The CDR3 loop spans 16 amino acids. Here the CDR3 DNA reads TGCAGTGCTAGAGATTCCATGACAGGGATCGAAGAGACCCAGTACTTC. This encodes CSARDSMTGIEETQYF.

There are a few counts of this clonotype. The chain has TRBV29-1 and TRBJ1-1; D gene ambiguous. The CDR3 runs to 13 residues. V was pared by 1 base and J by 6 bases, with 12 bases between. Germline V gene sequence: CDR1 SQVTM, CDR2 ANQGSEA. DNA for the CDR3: TGCAGCGTTGAAGGTCGTACAGCATCTGAAGCTTTCTTT. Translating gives CSVEGRTASEAFF.

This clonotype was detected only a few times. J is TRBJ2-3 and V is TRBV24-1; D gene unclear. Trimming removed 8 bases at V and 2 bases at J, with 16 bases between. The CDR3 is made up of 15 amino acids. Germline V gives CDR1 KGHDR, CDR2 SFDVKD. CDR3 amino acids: CATKKSLFSTDTQYF. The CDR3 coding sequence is TGTGCCACCAAAAAGTCCCTCTTTTCCACAGATACGCAGTATTTT.